The clone carrying this T cell receptor (beta chain) turned up a few times. The antigen is undetermined. General study points: The TCR gene usage of tumor memory CD4+ T cells clustered together with blood and lymph node memory CD4+ cells and with lymph node naive CD4+ cells.

Naive CD4+ T cells were purified with Tregs depleted by CD25. Constant-region reverse primers amplified full-length variable regions, followed by semi-nested Nested Universal Primer A PCR. TCRdb itself ran the 5' RACE reads through MiXCR, one entry per CDR3 protein. The data hold over 50,000 distinct CDR3 sequences, with over 20% observed a single time. Looked up from germline, CDR1 is DFQATT and CDR2 is SNEGSKA (reference sequence). Between the trimmed V and J ends, which lost 4 bases and 7 bases, there was a span of 10 bases. This CDR3 is 11 amino acids long. Sample: tumor-infiltrating naive CD4+ T cells sorted from the breast tumor. As for subset: naive CD4+ T cells, CD4+CD45RA+CD25-. The chain recombines TRBV20-1 with TRBJ1-1; D unresolved. The clonotype was recovered from a female donor with breast cancer. Written as DNA, the CDR3 is TGCAGTGCTAATAGGGTTGATGAAGCTTTCTTT. This gives the protein CSANRVDEAFF.